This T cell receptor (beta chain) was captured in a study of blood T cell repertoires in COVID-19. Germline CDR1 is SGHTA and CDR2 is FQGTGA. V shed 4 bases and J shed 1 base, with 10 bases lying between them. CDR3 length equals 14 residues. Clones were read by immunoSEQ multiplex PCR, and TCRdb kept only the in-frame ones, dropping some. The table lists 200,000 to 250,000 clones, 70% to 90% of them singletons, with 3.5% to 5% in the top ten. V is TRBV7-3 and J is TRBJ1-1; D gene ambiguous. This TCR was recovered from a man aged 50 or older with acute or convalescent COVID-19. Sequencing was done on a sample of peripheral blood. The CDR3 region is CASSSLAGNTEAFF. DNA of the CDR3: TGTGCCAGCAGCTCGCTAGCCGGGAACACTGAAGCTTTCTTT.